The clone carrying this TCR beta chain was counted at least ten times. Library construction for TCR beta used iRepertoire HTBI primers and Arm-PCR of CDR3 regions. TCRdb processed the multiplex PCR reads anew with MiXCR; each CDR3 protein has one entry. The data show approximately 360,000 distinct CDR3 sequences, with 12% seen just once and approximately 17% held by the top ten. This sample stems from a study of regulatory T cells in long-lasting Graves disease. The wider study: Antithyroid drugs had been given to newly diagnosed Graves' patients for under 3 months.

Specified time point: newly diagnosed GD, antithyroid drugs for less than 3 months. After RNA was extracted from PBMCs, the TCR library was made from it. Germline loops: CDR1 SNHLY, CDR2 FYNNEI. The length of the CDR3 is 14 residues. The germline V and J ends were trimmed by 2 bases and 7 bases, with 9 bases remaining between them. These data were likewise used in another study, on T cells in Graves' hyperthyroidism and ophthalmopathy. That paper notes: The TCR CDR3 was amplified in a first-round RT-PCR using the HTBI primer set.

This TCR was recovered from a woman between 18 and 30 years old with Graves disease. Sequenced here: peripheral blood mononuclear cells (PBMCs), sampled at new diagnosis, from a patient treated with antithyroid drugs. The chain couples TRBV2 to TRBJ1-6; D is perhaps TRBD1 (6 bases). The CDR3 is CASSENRENSPLHF. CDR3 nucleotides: TGTGCCAGCAGTGAAAACAGGGAAAATTCACCCCTCCACTTT.